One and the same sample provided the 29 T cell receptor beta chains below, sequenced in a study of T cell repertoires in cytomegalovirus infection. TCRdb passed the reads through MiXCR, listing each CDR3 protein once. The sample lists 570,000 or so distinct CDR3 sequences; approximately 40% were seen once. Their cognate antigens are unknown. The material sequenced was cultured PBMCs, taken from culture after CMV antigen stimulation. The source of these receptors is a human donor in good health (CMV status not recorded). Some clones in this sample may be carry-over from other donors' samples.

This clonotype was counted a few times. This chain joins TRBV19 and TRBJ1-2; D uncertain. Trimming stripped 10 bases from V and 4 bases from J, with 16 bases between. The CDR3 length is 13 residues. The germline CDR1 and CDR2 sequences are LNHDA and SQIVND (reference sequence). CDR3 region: CATAKSRAYGYTF. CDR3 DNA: TGTGCCACCGCGAAGTCCCGAGCCTATGGCTACACCTTC. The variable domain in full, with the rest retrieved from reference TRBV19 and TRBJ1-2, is DGGITQSPKYLFRKEGQNVTLSCEQNLNHDAMYWYRQDPGQGLRLIYYSQIVNDFQKGDIAEGYSVSREKKESFPLTVTSAQKNPTAFYLCATAKSRAYGYTFGSGTRLTVV.

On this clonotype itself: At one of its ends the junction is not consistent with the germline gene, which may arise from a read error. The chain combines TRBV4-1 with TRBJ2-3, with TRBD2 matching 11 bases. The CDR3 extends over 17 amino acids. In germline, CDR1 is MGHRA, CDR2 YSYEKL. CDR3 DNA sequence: TGTGCCAGCAGCCAAGACGCACTAGCGGGGGGCACAGATACGCAGTATTTT. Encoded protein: CASSQDALAGGTDTQYF.

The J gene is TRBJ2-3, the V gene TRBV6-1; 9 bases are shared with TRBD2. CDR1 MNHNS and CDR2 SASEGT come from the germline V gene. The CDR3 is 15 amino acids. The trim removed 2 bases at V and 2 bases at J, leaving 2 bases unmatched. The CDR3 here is CASSELAGYTDTQYF. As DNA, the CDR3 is TGTGCCAGCAGTGAACTAGCGGGGTACACAGATACGCAGTATTTT.

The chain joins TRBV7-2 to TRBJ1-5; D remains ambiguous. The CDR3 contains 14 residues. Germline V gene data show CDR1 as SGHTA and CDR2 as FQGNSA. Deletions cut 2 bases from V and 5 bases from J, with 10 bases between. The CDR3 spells CASSLMAFDQPQHF. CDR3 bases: TGTGCCAGCAGCTTAATGGCGTTTGATCAGCCCCAGCATTTT.

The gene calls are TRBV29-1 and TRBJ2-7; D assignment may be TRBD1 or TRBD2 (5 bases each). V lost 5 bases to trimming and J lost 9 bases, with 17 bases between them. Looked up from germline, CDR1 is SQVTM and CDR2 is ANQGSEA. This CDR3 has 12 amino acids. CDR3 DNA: TGCAGCGTTCTCGTGACTGGGGGACCGCAGTACTTC. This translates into CSVLVTGGPQYF.

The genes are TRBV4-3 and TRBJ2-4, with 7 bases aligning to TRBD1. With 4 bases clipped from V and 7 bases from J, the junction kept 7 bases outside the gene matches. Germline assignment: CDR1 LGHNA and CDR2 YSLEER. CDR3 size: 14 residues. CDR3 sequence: CASSLSGTENIQYF. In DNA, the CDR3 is TGCGCCAGCAGCCTGTCAGGGACAGAGAACATTCAGTACTTC.

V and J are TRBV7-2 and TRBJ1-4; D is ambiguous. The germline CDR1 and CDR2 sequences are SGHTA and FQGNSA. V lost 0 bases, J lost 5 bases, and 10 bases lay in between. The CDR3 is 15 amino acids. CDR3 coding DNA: TGTGCCAGCAGCTTAGCGCCCGGAGCGAATGAAAAACTGTTTTTT. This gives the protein CASSLAPGANEKLFF.

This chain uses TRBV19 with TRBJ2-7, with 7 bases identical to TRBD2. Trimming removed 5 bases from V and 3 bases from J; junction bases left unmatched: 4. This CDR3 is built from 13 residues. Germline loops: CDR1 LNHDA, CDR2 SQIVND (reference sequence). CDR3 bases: TGTGCCAGTAGTCTGGGAGGGTTCTACGAGCAGTACTTC. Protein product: CASSLGGFYEQYF.

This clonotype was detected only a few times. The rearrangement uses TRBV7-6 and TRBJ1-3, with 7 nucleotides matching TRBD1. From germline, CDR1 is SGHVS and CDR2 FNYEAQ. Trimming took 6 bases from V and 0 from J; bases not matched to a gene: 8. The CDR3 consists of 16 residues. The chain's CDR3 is CASRPGWDSSGNTIYF. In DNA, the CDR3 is TGTGCCAGCAGGCCCGGGTGGGACAGCTCTGGAAACACCATATATTTT.

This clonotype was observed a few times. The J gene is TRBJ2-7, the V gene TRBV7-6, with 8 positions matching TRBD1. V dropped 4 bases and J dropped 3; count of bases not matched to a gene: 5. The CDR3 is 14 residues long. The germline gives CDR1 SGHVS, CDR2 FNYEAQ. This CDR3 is CASSWDRLSYEQYF. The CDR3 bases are TGTGCCAGCAGCTGGGACAGGTTGAGCTACGAGCAGTACTTC.

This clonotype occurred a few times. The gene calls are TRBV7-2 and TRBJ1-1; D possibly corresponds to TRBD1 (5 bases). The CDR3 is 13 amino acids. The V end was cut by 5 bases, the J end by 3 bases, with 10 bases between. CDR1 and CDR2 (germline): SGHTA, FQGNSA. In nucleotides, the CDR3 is TGTGCCAGCAGCATCGTGGGGGACACTGAAGCTTTCTTT. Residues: CASSIVGDTEAFF.

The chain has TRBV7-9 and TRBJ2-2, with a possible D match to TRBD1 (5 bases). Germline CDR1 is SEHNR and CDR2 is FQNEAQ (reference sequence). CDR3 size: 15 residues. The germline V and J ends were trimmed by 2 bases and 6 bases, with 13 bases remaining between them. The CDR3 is CASSLKGLRSGELFF. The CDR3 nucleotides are TGTGCCAGCAGCTTAAAGGGGTTACGATCCGGGGAGCTGTTTTTT. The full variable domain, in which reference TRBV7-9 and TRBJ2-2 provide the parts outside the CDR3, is DTGVSQNPRHKITKRGQNVTFRCDPISEHNRLYWYRQTLGQGPEFLTYFQNEAQLEKSRLLSDRFSAERPKGSFSTLEIQRTEQGDSAMYLCASSLKGLRSGELFFGEGSRLTVL.

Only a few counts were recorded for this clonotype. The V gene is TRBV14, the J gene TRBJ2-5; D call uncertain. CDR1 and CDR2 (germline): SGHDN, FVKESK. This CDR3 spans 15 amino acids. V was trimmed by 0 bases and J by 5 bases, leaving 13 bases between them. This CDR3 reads CASSQDVGPWETQYF. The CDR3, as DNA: TGTGCCAGCAGCCAAGATGTCGGACCTTGGGAGACCCAGTACTTC.

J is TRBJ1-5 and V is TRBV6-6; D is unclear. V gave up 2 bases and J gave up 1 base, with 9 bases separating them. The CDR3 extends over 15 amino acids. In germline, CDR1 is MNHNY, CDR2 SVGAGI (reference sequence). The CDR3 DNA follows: TGTGCCAGCAGTTACGTAATGGGGAGCAATCAGCCCCAGCATTTT. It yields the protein CASSYVMGSNQPQHF.

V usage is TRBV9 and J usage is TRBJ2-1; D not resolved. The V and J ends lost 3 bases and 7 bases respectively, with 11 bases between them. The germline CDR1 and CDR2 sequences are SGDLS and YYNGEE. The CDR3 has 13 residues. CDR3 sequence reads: CASSGLVANEQFF. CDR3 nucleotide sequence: TGTGCCAGCAGCGGATTAGTTGCGAATGAGCAGTTCTTC.

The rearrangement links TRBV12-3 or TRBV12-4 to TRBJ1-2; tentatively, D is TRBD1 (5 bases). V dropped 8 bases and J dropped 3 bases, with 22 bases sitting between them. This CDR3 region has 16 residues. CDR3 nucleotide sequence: TGTGCCAGCTTTATGCCACCCACAACGGGGGACTATGGCTACACCTTC. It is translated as CASFMPPTTGDYGYTF.

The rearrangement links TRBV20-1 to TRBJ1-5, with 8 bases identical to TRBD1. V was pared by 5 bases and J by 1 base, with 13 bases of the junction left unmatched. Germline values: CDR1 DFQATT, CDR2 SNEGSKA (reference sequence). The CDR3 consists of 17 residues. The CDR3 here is CSAGRLPGGLSNQPQHF. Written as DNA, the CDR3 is TGCAGTGCTGGGAGACTGCCAGGGGGCCTGAGCAATCAGCCCCAGCATTTT.

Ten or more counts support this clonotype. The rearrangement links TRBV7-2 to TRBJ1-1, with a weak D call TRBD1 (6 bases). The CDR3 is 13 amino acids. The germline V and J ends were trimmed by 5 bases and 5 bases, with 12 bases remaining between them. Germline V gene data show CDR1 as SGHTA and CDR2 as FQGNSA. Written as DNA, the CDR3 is TGTGCCAGCAGCGCACACCAGGGGACTGAAGCTTTCTTT. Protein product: CASSAHQGTEAFF.

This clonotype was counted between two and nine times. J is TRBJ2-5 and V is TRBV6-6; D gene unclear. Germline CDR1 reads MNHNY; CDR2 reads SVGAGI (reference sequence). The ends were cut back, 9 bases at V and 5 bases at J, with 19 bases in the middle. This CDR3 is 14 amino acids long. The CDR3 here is CASSGGIFGETQYF. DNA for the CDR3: TGTGCCAGTAGTGGCGGAATTTTTGGGGAGACCCAGTACTTC.

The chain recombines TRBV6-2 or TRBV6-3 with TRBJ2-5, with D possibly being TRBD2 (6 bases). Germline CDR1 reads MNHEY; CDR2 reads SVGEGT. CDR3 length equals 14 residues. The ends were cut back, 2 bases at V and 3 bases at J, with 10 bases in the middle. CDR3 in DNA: TGTGCCAGCAGTTACACCCGGGAGAAAGAGACCCAGTACTTC. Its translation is CASSYTREKETQYF.

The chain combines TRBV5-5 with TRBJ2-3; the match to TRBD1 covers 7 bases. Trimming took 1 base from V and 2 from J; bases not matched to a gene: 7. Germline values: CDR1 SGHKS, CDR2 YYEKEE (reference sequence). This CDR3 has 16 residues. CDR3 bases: TGTGCCAGCAGCTTGCCTCCGGGACAGACCACAGATACGCAGTATTTT. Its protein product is CASSLPPGQTTDTQYF.

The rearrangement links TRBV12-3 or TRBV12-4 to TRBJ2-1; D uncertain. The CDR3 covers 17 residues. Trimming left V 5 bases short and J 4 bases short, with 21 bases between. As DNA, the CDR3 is TGTGCCAGCAGTAAACTGCCGGGTTTTTACGAATACAATGAGCAGTTCTTC. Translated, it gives CASSKLPGFYEYNEQFF.

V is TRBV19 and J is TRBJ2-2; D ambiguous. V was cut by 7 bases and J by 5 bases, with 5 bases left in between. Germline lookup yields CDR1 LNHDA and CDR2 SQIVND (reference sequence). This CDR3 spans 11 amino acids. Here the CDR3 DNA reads TGTGCCAGTATGGTGACCGGGGAGCTGTTTTTT. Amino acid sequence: CASMVTGELFF.

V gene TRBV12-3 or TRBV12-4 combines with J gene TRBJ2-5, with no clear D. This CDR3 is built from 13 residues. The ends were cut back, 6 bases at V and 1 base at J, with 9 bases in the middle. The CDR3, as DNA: TGTGCCAGCAGACCCAGTACCCAAGAGACCCAGTACTTC. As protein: CASRPSTQETQYF.

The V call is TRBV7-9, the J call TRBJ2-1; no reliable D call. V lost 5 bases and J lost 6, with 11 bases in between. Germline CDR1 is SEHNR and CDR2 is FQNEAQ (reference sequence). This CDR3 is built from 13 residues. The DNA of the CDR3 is TGTGCCAGCAGCCGAGGACCCCTCAATGAGCAGTTCTTC. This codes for CASSRGPLNEQFF.

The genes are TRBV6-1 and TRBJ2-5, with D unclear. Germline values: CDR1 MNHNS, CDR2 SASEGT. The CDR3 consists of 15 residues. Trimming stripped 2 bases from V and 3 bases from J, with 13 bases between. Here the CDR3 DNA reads TGTGCCAGCAGTGAACCGACAAATATGAAAGAGACCCAGTACTTC. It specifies CASSEPTNMKETQYF.

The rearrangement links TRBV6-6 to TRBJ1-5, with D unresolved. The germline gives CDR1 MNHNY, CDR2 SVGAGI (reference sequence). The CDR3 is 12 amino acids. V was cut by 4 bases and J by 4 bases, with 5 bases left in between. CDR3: CASSWVNQPQHF. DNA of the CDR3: TGTGCCAGCAGTTGGGTAAATCAGCCCCAGCATTTT.

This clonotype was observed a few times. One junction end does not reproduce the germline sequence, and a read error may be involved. Written as DNA, the CDR3 is TGTGCCAGCAGCTTAGGGTCGGTGGGGGGACAGGTGAAAGATTTT. Its translation is CASSLGSVGGQVKDF. The rearrangement uses TRBV7-2 and TRBJ1-5; TRBD1 agrees at 8 bases. The CDR3 sequence is 15 residues long. Germline CDR1 SGHTA, CDR2 FQGNSA.

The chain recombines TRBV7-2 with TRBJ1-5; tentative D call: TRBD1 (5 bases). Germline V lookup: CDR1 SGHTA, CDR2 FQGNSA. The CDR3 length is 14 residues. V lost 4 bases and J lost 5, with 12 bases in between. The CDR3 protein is CASSWGSWDQPQHF. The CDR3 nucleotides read TGTGCCAGCAGCTGGGGGAGTTGGGATCAGCCCCAGCATTTT. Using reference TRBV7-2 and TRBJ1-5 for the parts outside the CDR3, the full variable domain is GAGVSQSPSNKVTEKGKDVELRCDPISGHTALYWYRQSLGQGLEFLIYFQGNSAPDKSGLPSDRFSAERTGGSVSTLTIQRTQQEDSAVYLCASSWGSWDQPQHFGDGTRLSIL.